This T cell receptor beta chain came from a study of blood T cell repertoires in COVID-19. As for the study in general: COVID-19 samples from acute and convalescent phases originated in the United States, Italy and Spain. In each case, the material was cDNA or gDNA derived from T cells, B-cell-depleted T cells, or PBMCs.

From germline, CDR1 is MNHEY and CDR2 SVGEGT. V gave up 5 bases and J gave up 5 bases; unmatched junction bases: 12. The CDR3 totals 17 residues. In the authors' methods: Amplification of reference gene primers provided the estimated nucleated cell counts. TCRdb keeps only in-frame clones here, not all; method: immunoSEQ multiplex PCR. The D gene and trimming were derived from the DNA, and the V and J assignments and clone size from that table. In the table there are about 20,000 clones, approximately 84% of which are singletons. The TCR was taken from a man between 50 and 59 years old with active COVID-19. The V gene is TRBV6-2 or TRBV6-3, the J gene TRBJ2-5; 12 positions match TRBD2. The specimen sequenced was peripheral blood. Here the CDR3 DNA reads TGTGCCAGCAGTCCATGGACTAGCGGGGAGGGAGGGGAGACCCAGTACTTC. Protein: CASSPWTSGEGGETQYF.